Sequencing of this T cell receptor (beta chain) was carried out in a study of shared clonotypes between healthy human individuals. This CDR3 region has 11 residues. V lost 7 bases, J lost 5 bases, and 8 bases lay in between. Germline V gene data show CDR1 as LNHDA and CDR2 as SQIVND (reference sequence). Produced via immunoSEQ multiplex PCR; TCRdb's table is partial and in-frame only. The sample holds around 2,000,000 clones, less than 95% seen once. Positively selected for CCR7, the CD45RO-negative cells used as naive CD8 cells excluded terminally differentiated effector memory CD45RA+ cells. The sample comprised naive CD8+ T cells sorted from blood. The clonotype comes from a man younger than 35 in good health. The chain employs TRBV19 and TRBJ1-2; no clear D gene. The CDR3 DNA follows: TGTGCCAGTATTGGCCTTTATGGCTACACCTTC. Its protein is CASIGLYGYTF.